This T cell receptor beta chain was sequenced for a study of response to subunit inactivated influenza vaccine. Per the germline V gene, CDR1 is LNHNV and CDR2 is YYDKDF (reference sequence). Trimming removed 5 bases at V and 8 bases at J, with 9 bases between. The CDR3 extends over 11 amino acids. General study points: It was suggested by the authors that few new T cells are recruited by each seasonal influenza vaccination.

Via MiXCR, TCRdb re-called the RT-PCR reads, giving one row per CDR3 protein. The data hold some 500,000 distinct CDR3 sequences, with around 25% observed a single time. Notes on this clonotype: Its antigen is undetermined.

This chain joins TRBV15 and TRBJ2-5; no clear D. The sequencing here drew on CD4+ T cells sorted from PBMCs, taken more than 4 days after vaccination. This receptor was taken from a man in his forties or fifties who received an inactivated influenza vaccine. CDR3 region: CATSLLGTQYF. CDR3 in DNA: TGTGCCACCAGCCTCCTGGGCACCCAGTACTTC.